A single sample gave rise to the 13 T cell receptor beta chains below, sequenced in a study of shared clonotypes between healthy human individuals. Produced via immunoSEQ multiplex PCR; TCRdb's table is partial and in-frame only. Among 850,000 to 1,200,000 clones, roughly 80% were seen once, and the ten largest hold approximately 1.5%. Sequences were obtained from memory CD4+ T cells sorted from blood. Subset meaning: CD45RA-negative fraction. These receptors originate from a man aged 18 to 30 in good health.

The chain recombines TRBV18 with TRBJ1-2; 7 bases line up with TRBD1. The germline gives CDR1 KGHSH, CDR2 LQKENI. The CDR3 contains 18 residues. The J segment lost 8 bases and the V segment lost 3 bases, leaving 21 bases of the junction unmatched. CDR3 loop: CASSPYESRQGTAQGYTF. The CDR3 DNA reads as TGTGCCAGCTCACCTTACGAATCTCGACAAGGGACAGCCCAAGGCTACACCTTC.

As concerns this clone: At the DNA level, this CDR3 is encoded by other sequences in the same sample as well. This chain connects TRBV28 to TRBJ2-1, with D hard to call. V was cut by 1 base and J by 4 bases, with 5 bases left in between. The CDR3 covers 13 residues. Looked up from germline, CDR1 is MDHEN and CDR2 is SYDVKM. CDR3 sequence: CASSLSGYNEQFF. In DNA form, the CDR3 reads TGTGCCAGCAGTTTATCGGGTTACAATGAGCAGTTCTTC.

CDR3 residues: CASSPTAGTALETQYF. The CDR3 nucleotides are TGTGCCAGCTCACCGACCGCCGGGACAGCGCTCGAGACCCAGTACTTC. J is TRBJ2-5 and V is TRBV18; 7 bases fit TRBD1. The trim removed 3 bases at V and 5 bases at J, leaving 12 bases unmatched. The CDR3 loop spans 16 amino acids. CDR1 is KGHSH and CDR2 is LQKENI in the germline V gene.

The chain links TRBV18 to TRBJ1-2, with D perhaps matching TRBD1 (5 bases). The germline V gene encodes CDR1 KGHSH and CDR2 LQKENI. The CDR3 extends over 14 amino acids. V lost 2 bases and J lost 8, with 15 bases in between. The CDR3 region is CASSPGAPVGGYTF. CDR3 nucleotides: TGTGCCAGCTCACCAGGGGCCCCCGTTGGGGGCTACACCTTC.

The chain couples TRBV2 to TRBJ2-3; D is possibly TRBD2 (6 bases). The CDR3 totals 15 residues. Germline V gene lookup returns CDR1 SNHLY and CDR2 FYNNEI. V lost 2 bases, J lost 4 bases, and 13 bases lay in between. CDR3 nucleotides: TGTGCCAGCAGTGAACTGGACGGGACTTCAGATACGCAGTATTTT. It translates to CASSELDGTSDTQYF. The full variable domain, its missing parts supplied by reference TRBV2 and TRBJ2-3, is EPEVTQTPSHQVTQMGQEVILRCVPISNHLYFYWYRQILGQKVEFLVSFYNNEISEKSEIFDDQFSVERPDGSNFTLKIRSTKLEDSAMYFCASSELDGTSDTQYFGPGTRLTVL.

V and J are TRBV10-1 and TRBJ2-7, with D tentatively TRBD1 (6 bases). Germline loops: CDR1 WNHNN, CDR2 SYGVQD (reference sequence). The length of the CDR3 is 14 residues. V lost 2 bases and J lost 1, with 9 bases in between. CDR3 in DNA: TGCGCCAGCAGTGAGGAACAGGGTTCCTACGAGCAGTACTTC. Translating it yields CASSEEQGSYEQYF.

This clone has a handful of counts. This rearrangement joins TRBV4-3 to TRBJ2-3, with TRBD1 matching 9 bases. J lost 2 bases, V lost 1 base, and 4 bases had no gene match. Germline V lookup: CDR1 LGHNA, CDR2 YSLEER. The length of the CDR3 is 16 residues. CDR3 sequence (DNA): TGCGCCAGCAGCCAAGGGGACAGGGTCCTCACAGATACGCAGTATTTT. This encodes CASSQGDRVLTDTQYF.

The sample holds one count of this clone. The rearrangement links TRBV2 to TRBJ2-5, with TRBD2 matching 9 bases. Unmatched junction bases numbered 7, after V lost 3 bases and J lost 5 bases. The germline V gene encodes CDR1 SNHLY and CDR2 FYNNEI. The length of the CDR3 is 15 residues. In DNA, the CDR3 is TGTGCCAGCAGTGATTCAGGGACTAGCCGGGAGACCCAGTACTTC. Amino acids: CASSDSGTSRETQYF.

This clone turned up a few times. The CDR3 protein is CASKNLAGGASEQYF. CDR3 DNA: TGCGCCAGCAAGAATTTAGCGGGAGGGGCCTCCGAGCAGTACTTC. This rearrangement joins TRBV10-1 to TRBJ2-7, with TRBD2 matching 11 bases. Germline CDR1 and CDR2: WNHNN and SYGVQD (reference sequence). V shed 7 bases, J shed 6 bases, and the junction held 11 bases outside the gene matches. This CDR3 comprises 15 residues.

V usage is TRBV5-6 and J usage is TRBJ2-3; 13 bases are shared with TRBD2. This CDR3 contains 15 residues. Looked up from germline, CDR1 is SGHDT and CDR2 is YYEEEE. V lost 4 bases, J lost 2 bases, and 1 base stayed unmatched. The CDR3 spells CASSGLAGATDTQYF. DNA for the CDR3: TGTGCCAGCAGCGGACTAGCGGGAGCCACAGATACGCAGTATTTT.

Notes on this clone: Distinct nucleotide sequences in the sample also encode this CDR3. The chain carries TRBV6-5 and TRBJ1-1; D gene ambiguous. The CDR3 consists of 15 residues. V gave up 0 bases and J gave up 1 base, with 9 bases separating them. From germline, CDR1 is MNHEY and CDR2 SVGAGI. The CDR3 coding sequence is TGTGCCAGCAGTTACTCCCGTACGGGGAACACTGAAGCTTTCTTT. Encoded protein: CASSYSRTGNTEAFF.

V usage is TRBV6-1 and J usage is TRBJ2-7; 9 bases align to TRBD2. CDR3 length: 14 amino acids. Germline V lookup: CDR1 MNHNS, CDR2 SASEGT. The trim removed 5 bases at V and 6 bases at J, leaving 8 bases unmatched. The CDR3 region is CASSPGLATLEQYF. CDR3 bases: TGTGCCAGCAGTCCGGGACTAGCCACTCTCGAGCAGTACTTC.

The genes are TRBV11-2 and TRBJ1-1; 8 bases map to TRBD1. The CDR3 sequence is 17 residues long. V lost 2 bases to trimming and J lost 0 bases; unmatched junction nucleotides: 8. Per germline, CDR1 SGHAT and CDR2 FQNNGV. This CDR3 reads CASSLSRRGQMNTEAFF. Here the CDR3 DNA reads TGTGCCAGCAGCTTATCCCGCAGGGGGCAGATGAACACTGAAGCTTTCTTT.